This T cell receptor (beta chain) is drawn from a study of blood T cell repertoires in COVID-19. Study summary: Acute and convalescent COVID-19 samples came from the United States, Italy and Spain. Sources were T cells, B-cell-depleted T cells, or PBMCs; the material itself was cDNA or gDNA.

In the authors' workflow: Reference gene primer amplification in the assay estimated nucleated cell counts. Assay used: immunoSEQ multiplex PCR; TCRdb lists only in-frame clones, some missing. The V and J calls and clone size were taken over from that table, and D and trimming were inferred from the DNA. Of 200,000 to 300,000 clones listed, about 82% are singletons. The germline CDR1 and CDR2 sequences are SGHTA and FQGNSA. There are 12 residues in the CDR3. Trimming cost V 5 bases and J 5 bases, with 9 bases left between them. This sequence originates from an elderly man with acute or convalescent COVID-19. The sample comprised peripheral blood. V gene TRBV7-2 combines with J gene TRBJ1-2; the D gene is possibly TRBD1 (5 bases). The CDR3 DNA sequence: TGTGCCAGCAGCCCAGGGATTTATGGCTACACCTTC. It codes for CASSPGIYGYTF.